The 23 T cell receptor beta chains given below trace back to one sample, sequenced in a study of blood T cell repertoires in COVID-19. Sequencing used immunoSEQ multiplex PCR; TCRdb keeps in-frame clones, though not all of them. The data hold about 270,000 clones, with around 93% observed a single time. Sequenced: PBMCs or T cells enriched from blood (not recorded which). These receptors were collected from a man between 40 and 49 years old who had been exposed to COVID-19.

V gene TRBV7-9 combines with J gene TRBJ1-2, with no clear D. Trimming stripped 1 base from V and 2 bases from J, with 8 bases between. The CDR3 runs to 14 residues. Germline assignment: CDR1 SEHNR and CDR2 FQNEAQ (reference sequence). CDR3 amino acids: CASSLGRLNYGYTF. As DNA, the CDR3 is TGTGCCAGCAGCTTAGGCAGGTTAAACTATGGCTACACCTTC.

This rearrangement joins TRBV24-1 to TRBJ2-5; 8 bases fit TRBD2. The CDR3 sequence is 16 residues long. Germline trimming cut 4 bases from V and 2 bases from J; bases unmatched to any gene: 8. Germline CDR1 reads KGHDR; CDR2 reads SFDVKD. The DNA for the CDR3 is TGTGCCACCAGTGACATGACTAGCGCAGAACAAGAGACCCAGTACTTC. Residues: CATSDMTSAEQETQYF.

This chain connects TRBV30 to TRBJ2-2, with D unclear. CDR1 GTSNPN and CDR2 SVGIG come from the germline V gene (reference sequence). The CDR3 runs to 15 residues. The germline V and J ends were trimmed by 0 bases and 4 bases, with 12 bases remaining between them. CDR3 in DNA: TGTGCCTGGAGTGTTAGTGTAGATTTCACCGGGGAGCTGTTTTTT. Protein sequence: CAWSVSVDFTGELFF.

The DNA for the CDR3 is TGTGCCAGCAGGAAGCAGGGGGCGCGGTACGAGCAGTACTTC. Protein: CASRKQGARYEQYF. The chain couples TRBV5-6 to TRBJ2-7, with TRBD1 matching over 8 bases. The V segment lost 5 bases and the J segment 4 bases; nucleotides outside the gene matches: 8. The germline V gene has CDR1 SGHDT and CDR2 YYEEEE. There are 14 residues in the CDR3.

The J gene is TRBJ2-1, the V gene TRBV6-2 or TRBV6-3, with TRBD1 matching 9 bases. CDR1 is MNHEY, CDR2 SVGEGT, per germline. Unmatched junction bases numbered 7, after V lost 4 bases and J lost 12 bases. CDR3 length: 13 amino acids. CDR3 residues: CASSSGDRVGQFF. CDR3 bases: TGTGCCAGCAGTTCGGGGGACAGGGTGGGGCAGTTCTTC.

This CDR3 reads CASSVVPISGNTIYF. The CDR3 nucleotides read TGTGCCAGCAGCGTAGTTCCTATCTCTGGAAACACCATATATTTT. The rearrangement uses TRBV9 and TRBJ1-3; no reliable D call. Trimming cost V 0 bases and J 0 bases, with 7 bases left between them. This CDR3 is built from 15 residues. Germline values: CDR1 SGDLS, CDR2 YYNGEE.

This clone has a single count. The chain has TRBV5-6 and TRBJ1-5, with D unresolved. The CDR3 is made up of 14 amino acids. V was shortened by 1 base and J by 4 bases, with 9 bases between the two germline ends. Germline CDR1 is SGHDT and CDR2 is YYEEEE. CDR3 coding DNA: TGTGCCAGCAGCTTGTTTTACAGAAATCAGCCCCAGCATTTT. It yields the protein CASSLFYRNQPQHF. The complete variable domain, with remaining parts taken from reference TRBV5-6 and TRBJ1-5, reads DAGVTQSPTHLIKTRGQQVTLRCSPKSGHDTVSWYQQALGQGPQFIFQYYEEEERQRGNFPDRFSGHQFPNYSSELNVNALLLGDSALYLCASSLFYRNQPQHFGDGTRLSIL.

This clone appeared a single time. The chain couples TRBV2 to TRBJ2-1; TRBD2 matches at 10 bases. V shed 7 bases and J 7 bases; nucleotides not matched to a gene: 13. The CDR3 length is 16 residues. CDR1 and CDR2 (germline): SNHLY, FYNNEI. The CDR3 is CASTEVGIAGGNEQFF. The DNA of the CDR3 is TGTGCCAGCACCGAGGTCGGAATAGCGGGAGGTAATGAGCAGTTCTTC.

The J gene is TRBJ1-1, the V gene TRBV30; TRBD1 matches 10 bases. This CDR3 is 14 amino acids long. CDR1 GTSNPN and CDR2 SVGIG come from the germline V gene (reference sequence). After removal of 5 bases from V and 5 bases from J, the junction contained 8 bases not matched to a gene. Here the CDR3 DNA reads TGTGCCTGGGACAGGGGGCTAAGAAGGACTGAAGCTTTCTTT. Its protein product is CAWDRGLRRTEAFF.

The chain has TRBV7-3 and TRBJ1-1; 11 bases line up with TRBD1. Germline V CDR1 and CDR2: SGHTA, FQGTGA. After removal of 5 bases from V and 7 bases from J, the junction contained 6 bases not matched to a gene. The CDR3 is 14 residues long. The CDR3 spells CASSAFGTGGEAFF. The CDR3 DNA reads TGTGCCAGCAGCGCTTTCGGGACAGGGGGTGAAGCTTTCTTT.

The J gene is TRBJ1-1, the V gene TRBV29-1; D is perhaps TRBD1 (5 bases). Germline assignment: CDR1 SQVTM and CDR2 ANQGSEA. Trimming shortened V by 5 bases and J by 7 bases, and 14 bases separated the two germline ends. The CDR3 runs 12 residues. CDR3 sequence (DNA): TGCAGCGTTACAGCGGGGCAAAGTGAAGCTTTCTTT. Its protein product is CSVTAGQSEAFF.

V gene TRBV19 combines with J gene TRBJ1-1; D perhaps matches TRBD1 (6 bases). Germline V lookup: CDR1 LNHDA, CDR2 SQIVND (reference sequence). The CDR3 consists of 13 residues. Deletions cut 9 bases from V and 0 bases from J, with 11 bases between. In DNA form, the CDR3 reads TGTGCCAGCACAAGGGGGATGAACACTGAAGCTTTCTTT. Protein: CASTRGMNTEAFF.

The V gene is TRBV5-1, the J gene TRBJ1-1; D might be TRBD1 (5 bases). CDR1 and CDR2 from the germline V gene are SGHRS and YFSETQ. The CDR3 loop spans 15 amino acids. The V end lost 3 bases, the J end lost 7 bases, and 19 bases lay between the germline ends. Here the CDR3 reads CASSSRRTAGGEAFF. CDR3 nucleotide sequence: TGCGCCAGCAGCTCGAGAAGGACCGCGGGGGGTGAAGCTTTCTTT.

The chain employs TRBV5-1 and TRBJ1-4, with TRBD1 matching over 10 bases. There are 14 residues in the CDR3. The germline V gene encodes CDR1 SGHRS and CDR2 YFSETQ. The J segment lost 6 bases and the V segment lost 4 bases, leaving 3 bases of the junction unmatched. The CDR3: CASSDGQGDEKLFF. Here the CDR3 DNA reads TGCGCCAGCAGCGACGGACAGGGGGATGAAAAACTGTTTTTT.

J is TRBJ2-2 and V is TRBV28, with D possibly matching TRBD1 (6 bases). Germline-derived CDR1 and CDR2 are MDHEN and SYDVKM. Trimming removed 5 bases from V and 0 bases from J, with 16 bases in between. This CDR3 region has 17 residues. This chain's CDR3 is CASSLSPGAANTGELFF. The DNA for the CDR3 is TGTGCCAGCAGTCTCAGCCCAGGGGCGGCGAACACCGGGGAGCTGTTTTTT.

CDR3 region: CAIRGTGGNEQFF. Here the CDR3 DNA reads TGTGCCATCAGGGGGACAGGGGGCAATGAGCAGTTCTTC. The gene calls are TRBV10-3 and TRBJ2-1; 11 positions match TRBD1. V dropped 6 bases and J dropped 6; count of bases not matched to a gene: 1. The CDR3 is 13 residues long. CDR1 ENHRY and CDR2 SYGVKD come from the germline V gene.

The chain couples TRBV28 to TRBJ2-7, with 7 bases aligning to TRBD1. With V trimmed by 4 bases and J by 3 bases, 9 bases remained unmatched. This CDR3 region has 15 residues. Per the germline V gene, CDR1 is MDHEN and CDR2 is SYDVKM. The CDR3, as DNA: TGTGCCAGCAGTTCAGAGACAGGGCGCTTCTACGAGCAGTACTTC. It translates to CASSSETGRFYEQYF.

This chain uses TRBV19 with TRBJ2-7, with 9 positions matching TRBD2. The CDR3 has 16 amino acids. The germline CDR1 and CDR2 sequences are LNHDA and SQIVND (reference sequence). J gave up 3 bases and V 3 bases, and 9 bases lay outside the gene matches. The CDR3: CASSISPDSGSYEQYF. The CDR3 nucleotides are TGTGCCAGTAGTATCTCCCCGGATAGCGGGAGCTACGAGCAGTACTTC.

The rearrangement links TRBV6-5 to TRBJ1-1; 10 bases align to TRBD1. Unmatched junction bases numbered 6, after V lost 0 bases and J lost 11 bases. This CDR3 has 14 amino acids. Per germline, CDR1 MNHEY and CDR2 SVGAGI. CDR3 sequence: CASSYSGDRGIAFF. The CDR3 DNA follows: TGTGCCAGCAGTTACTCTGGGGACAGGGGTATCGCTTTCTTT.

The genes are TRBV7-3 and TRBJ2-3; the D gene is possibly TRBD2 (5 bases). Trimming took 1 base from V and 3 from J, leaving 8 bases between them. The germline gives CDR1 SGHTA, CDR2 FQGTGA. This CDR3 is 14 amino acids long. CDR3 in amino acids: CASSLKWETDTQYF. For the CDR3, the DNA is TGTGCCAGCAGCTTAAAGTGGGAGACAGATACGCAGTATTTT.

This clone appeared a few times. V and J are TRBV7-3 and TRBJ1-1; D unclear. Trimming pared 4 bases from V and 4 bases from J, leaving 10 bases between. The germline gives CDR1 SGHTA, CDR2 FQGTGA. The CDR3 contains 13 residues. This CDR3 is CASSSGRGTEAFF. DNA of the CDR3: TGTGCCAGCAGCTCTGGGAGAGGCACTGAAGCTTTCTTT.

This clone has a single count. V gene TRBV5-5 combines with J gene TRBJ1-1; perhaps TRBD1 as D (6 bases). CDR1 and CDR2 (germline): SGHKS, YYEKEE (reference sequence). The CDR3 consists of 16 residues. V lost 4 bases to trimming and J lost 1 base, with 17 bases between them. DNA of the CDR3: TGTGCCAGCAGCCCCCGGGAGGGACACAGGAACACTGAAGCTTTCTTT. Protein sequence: CASSPREGHRNTEAFF. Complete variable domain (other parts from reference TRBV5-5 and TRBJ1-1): DAGVTQSPTHLIKTRGQQVTLRCSPISGHKSVSWYQQVLGQGPQFIFQYYEKEERGRGNFPDRFSARQFPNYSSELNVNALLLGDSALYLCASSPREGHRNTEAFFGQGTRLTVV.

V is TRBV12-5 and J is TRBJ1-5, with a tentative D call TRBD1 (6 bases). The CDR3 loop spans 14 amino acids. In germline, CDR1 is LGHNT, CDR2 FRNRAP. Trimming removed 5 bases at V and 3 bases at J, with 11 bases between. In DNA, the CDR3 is TGTGCTAGTGGTGGGGACACTTCCAATCAGCCCCAGCATTTT. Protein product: CASGGDTSNQPQHF.